Described below is a single T cell receptor (beta chain) sequence and its context. What it binds is unknown. This sample is drawn from a study of blood T cells in healthy people across ages. Overall study: Through template switching, about one barcoded beta molecule was captured per two T cells, as measured in model experiments. Study-level points and caveats: The recorded TCR beta diversity per million T cells decreased in a roughly linear manner with age.

This CDR3 has 13 amino acids. CDR1 is SNHLY, CDR2 FYNNEI, per germline. V was clipped by 8 bases and J by 5 bases, with 10 bases between them. Using a J-beta primer mix together with a sample-barcoded 5' primer, a second PCR was run for roughly 7 to 11 cycles. TCRdb independently ran MiXCR on the 5' RACE reads; one entry per CDR3 protein. Of fewer than 700,000 distinct CDR3 sequences in the sample, less than 45% are singletons; the top ten hold 25% to 35%. V gene TRBV2 combines with J gene TRBJ1-6; a possible D gene is TRBD1 (5 bases). The receptor comes from a man older than 75 in good health. The sequencing sample was made of blood. CDR3 in amino acids: CASGQDDNSPLHF. The CDR3 DNA sequence: TGTGCCAGCGGACAAGACGATAATTCACCCCTCCACTTT.